This TCR beta chain was captured in a study of T cell repertoires in cytomegalovirus infection. Findings and caveats of the study: Carriers of CMV plus the relevant HLA were identified by cumulative public TCR beta family frequency. HLA-C-restricted CMV-specific TCR beta clonotypes were dominant in the ex vivo response.

Worth noting for this clonotype: Its antigen is undetermined.

From the reads, TCRdb called clonotypes with MiXCR, one entry per CDR3 protein. The table has around 100,000 distinct CDR3 sequences, more than 20% seen once. The junction had 9 bases not matched to a gene; V was cut back by 5 bases and J by 3 bases. The CDR3 has 16 residues. The TCR was taken from a human donor in good health (CMV status not recorded). Some clones in this sample may be carry-over from other donors' samples. The sequencing input was CD8+ T cells from PBMCs. The chain combines TRBV12-3 or TRBV12-4 with TRBJ2-2; 7 bases fit TRBD1. The CDR3 region is CASSVDPGQYTGELFF. As DNA, the CDR3 is TGTGCCAGCAGTGTAGACCCGGGACAGTACACCGGGGAGCTGTTTTTT.